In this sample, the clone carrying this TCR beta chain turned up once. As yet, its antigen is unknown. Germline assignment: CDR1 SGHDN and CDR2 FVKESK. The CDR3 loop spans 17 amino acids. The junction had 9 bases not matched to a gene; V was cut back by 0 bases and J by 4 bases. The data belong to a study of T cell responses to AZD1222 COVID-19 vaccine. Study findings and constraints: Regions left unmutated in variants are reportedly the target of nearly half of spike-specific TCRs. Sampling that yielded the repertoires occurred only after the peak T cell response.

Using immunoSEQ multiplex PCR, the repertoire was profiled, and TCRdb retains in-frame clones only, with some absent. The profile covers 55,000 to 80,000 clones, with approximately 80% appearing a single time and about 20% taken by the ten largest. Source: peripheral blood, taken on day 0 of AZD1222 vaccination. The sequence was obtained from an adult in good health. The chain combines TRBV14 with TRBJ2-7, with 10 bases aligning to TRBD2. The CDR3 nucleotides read TGTGCCAGCAGCCAAGAACCTAGGCTAGCGGGGGCTTACGAGCAGTACTTC. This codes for CASSQEPRLAGAYEQYF.